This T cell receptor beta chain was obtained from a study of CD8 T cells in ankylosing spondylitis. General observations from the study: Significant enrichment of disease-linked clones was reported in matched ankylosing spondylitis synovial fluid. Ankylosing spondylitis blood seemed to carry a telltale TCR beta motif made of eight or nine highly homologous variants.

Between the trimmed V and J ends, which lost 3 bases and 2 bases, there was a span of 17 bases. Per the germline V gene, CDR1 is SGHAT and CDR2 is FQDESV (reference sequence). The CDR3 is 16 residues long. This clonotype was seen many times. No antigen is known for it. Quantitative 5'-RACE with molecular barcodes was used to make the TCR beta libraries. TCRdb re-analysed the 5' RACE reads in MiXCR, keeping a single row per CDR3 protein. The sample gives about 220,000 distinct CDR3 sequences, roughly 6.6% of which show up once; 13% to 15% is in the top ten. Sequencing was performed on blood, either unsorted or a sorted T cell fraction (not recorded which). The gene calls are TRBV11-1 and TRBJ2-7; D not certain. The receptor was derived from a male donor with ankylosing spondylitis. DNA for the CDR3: TGTGCCAGCAGCTTCGATAGCTCCCCCGGCACCTACGAGCAGTACTTC. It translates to CASSFDSSPGTYEQYF.